Listed below are T cell receptor beta chains from one sample, sequenced in a study of blood T cell repertoires in COVID-19. The method was immunoSEQ multiplex PCR; TCRdb's version includes in-frame clones alone and lacks a portion of them. Of 150,000 to 200,000 clones in the sample, just under 95% were seen once. Sequenced input: peripheral blood. Every receptor here comes from a woman in her forties or fifties with acute or convalescent COVID-19. The CDR3 runs from the conserved cysteine through the conserved F or W. A D gene is named only where the DNA matches it firmly. Part of the rows lack a size; the others show once, few, many or a class for expanded clones.

v_gene,abundance,j_gene,d_gene,CDR3nt,CDR3aa
TRBV5-1,.,TRBJ2-1,TRBD1,TGCGCCAGCAGCTCGAAAGACAGGGGAGGATGCTCCTACAATGAGCAGTTCTTC,CASSSKDRGGCSYNEQFF
TRBV30,.,TRBJ1-3,TRBD1,TGTGCCTGGAGTACAGGGGCTGGAAACACCATATATTTT,CAWSTGAGNTIYF
TRBV21-1,.,TRBJ2-1,.,TGTGCCAGCAAGTTTTTGGACAGGGGGTCAGGCCAGGATGGTAGCTCCTACAATGAGCAGTTCTTC,CASKFLDRGSGQDGSSYNEQFF
TRBV12-5,.,TRBJ1-1,.,TGTGCTAGTGGTTTGGCGCAGGGCACTGAAGCTTTCTTT,CASGLAQGTEAFF
TRBV27,once,TRBJ2-5,TRBD2,TGTGCCAGCACCCCTGAGTGGGGGGGGGAGACCCAGTACTTC,CASTPEWGGETQYF
TRBV10-3,once,TRBJ2-7,.,TGTGCCATCAGGGCGGACGGGGATTTGGGCGAGCAGTACTTC,CAIRADGDLGEQYF
TRBV6-5,.,TRBJ1-5,.,TGTGCCAGCAGTTGGGAGTTGAATCTGTATTTT,CASSWELNLYF
TRBV7-2,.,TRBJ1-2,TRBD1,TGTGCCAGCACCCCAGGGGGGCGCCCCTATGGCTACACCTTC,CASTPGGRPYGYTF
TRBV6-5,.,TRBJ2-5,TRBD1,TGTGCCAGCAGTTACCGGCACAGGGGAGAGACCCAGTACTTC,CASSYRHRGETQYF
TRBV21-1,.,TRBJ1-2,.,TGTGCCAGCTGTCGGGCCCGGGGGGCTCTAGGGTTGGTTATCTATGGCTACACCTTC,CASCRARGALGLVIYGYTF
TRBV3-1/TRBV3-2,.,TRBJ2-3,.,TGTGCCAGCAGCCAAGAGGGCACCCGCACAGATACGCAGTATTTT,CASSQEGTRTDTQYF
TRBV13,.,TRBJ2-1,.,TGTGCCAGCAGCGGCGAGGCAAGCTCCTACAATGAGCAGTTCTTC,CASSGEASSYNEQFF
TRBV11-2,.,TRBJ2-2,TRBD1,TGTGCCAGCAGGCGGGACAGGAGGGCCGGGGAGCTGTTTTTT,CASRRDRRAGELFF
TRBV30,.,TRBJ2-7,TRBD1,TGTGCCTGGAGTAGGACAGGGACTCGCTACGAGCAGTACTTC,CAWSRTGTRYEQYF
TRBV19,few,TRBJ1-5,TRBD1,TGTGCCGCGGGCCGGCAGGGGGCAAATCAGCCCCAGCATTTT,CAAGRQGANQPQHF
TRBV12-5,.,TRBJ1-2,TRBD1,TGTGCTAGTGGTTTGGGGACAGGACGTAGCTATGGCTACACCTTC,CASGLGTGRSYGYTF
TRBV4-3,.,TRBJ2-1,TRBD2,TGCGCCAGCAGTCGTAGCGGGAGGGCCCCCTCCTACAATGAGCAGTTCTTC,CASSRSGRAPSYNEQFF
TRBV2,once,TRBJ2-3,.,TGTGCCAGCGACTACGAAGGGGGGGATTACTCTAGCACAGATACGCAGTATTTT,CASDYEGGDYSSTDTQYF
TRBV19,.,TRBJ2-1,.,TGTGCCAGTAGTATAGACGCGGGGTTGTCCTACAATGAGCAGTTCTTC,CASSIDAGLSYNEQFF
TRBV30,.,TRBJ2-2,TRBD2,TGTGCCTGGAGTGTACGAAATAGCGGGACCAGAGGCACCGGGGAGCTGTTTTTT,CAWSVRNSGTRGTGELFF
TRBV2,.,TRBJ1-2,TRBD1,TGTGCCAGCGGACAGGGTGGGAACTATGGCTACACCTTC,CASGQGGNYGYTF
TRBV27,.,TRBJ2-1,.,TGTGCCAGCAGTTTAGATTCCAGGGCCTATGAGCAGTTCTTC,CASSLDSRAYEQFF
TRBV7-2,once,TRBJ1-2,.,TGTGCCAGCAGCTTACGGGCGGAGGGGTACGGCTACACCTTC,CASSLRAEGYGYTF
TRBV2,.,TRBJ1-6,TRBD1,TGTGCCAGCACCCGGGACAGCGACCTCCCCTCCTATAATTCACCCCTCCACTTT,CASTRDSDLPSYNSPLHF
TRBV12-3/TRBV12-4,.,TRBJ2-5,TRBD1,TGTGCCAGCAGGGGGACAGGGAGGGAGACCCAGTACTTC,CASRGTGRETQYF
TRBV12-5,once,TRBJ1-6,.,TGTGCTAGTGGTCGAGGGAGCTCCTATAATTCACCCCTCCACTTT,CASGRGSSYNSPLHF
TRBV7-6,.,TRBJ1-3,.,TGTGCCAGCAGCTTAGAGGCAGGGGCTGGAAACACCATATATTTT,CASSLEAGAGNTIYF
TRBV3-1/TRBV3-2,.,TRBJ2-3,.,TGTGCCAGCAGCCCTATGAGTGTCACAGATACGCAGTATTTT,CASSPMSVTDTQYF
TRBV27,.,TRBJ1-3,.,TGTGCCAGCACCCCGGGTGACACCATATATTTT,CASTPGDTIYF
TRBV12-3/TRBV12-4,.,TRBJ1-1,TRBD1,TGTGCCAGCAGCCTGTCAGGGGGGGAAGCTTTCTTT,CASSLSGGEAFF
TRBV29-1,.,TRBJ1-2,.,TGCAGCGTTGAAGATAGGGGTATCCCTGGCTACACCTTC,CSVEDRGIPGYTF
TRBV19,.,TRBJ2-2,.,TGTGCCAGTAGTATGACAGGGAACACCGGGGAGCTGTTTTTT,CASSMTGNTGELFF
TRBV5-6,.,TRBJ2-7,TRBD1,TGTGCCAGCAGCTGGACAGGGTTTGGCGAGCAGTACTTC,CASSWTGFGEQYF
TRBV19,.,TRBJ1-1,TRBD1,TGTGCCAGTAGTGTCCAGGGGGGTGGCACTGAAGCTTTCTTT,CASSVQGGGTEAFF
TRBV19,.,TRBJ2-5,.,TGTGCCAGTAGTTACACCAGGGGAGAGACCCAGTACTTC,CASSYTRGETQYF
TRBV3-1/TRBV3-2,.,TRBJ2-5,TRBD2,TGTGCCAGCAACCTCGGACTAGTCCCCTTAGGGCAAGAGACCCAGTACTTC,CASNLGLVPLGQETQYF
TRBV19,.,TRBJ1-1,.,TGTGCCAGTAGTATAGGCGGGGGGGGCACTGAAGCTTTCTTT,CASSIGGGGTEAFF
TRBV25-1,.,TRBJ1-5,TRBD1,TGTGCCAGTCGGACAGGGGAGGATCAGCCCCAGCATTTT,CASRTGEDQPQHF
TRBV11-2,.,TRBJ2-5,TRBD2,TGTGCCAGCAGCTATTACGGGACTAGTCAAGAGACCCAGTACTTC,CASSYYGTSQETQYF
TRBV19,.,TRBJ1-1,.,TGTGCCAGTAGTATAGATCATGAACGCGACACTGAAGCTTTCTTT,CASSIDHERDTEAFF
TRBV10-3,.,TRBJ1-5,TRBD1,TGTGCCATCAGTGAAGCAGGGGGCGATCAGCCCCAGCATTTT,CAISEAGGDQPQHF